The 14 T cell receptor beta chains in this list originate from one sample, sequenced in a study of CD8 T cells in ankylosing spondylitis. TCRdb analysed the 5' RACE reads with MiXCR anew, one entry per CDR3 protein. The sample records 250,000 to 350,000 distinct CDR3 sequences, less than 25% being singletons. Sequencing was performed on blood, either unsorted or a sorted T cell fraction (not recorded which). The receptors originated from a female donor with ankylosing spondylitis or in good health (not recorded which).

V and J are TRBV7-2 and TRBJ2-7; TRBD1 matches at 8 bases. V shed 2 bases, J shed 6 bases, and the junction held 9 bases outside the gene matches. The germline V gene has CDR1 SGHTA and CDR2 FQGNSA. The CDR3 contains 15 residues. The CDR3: CASSLSGTGGGEQYF. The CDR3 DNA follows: TGTGCCAGCAGCTTATCGGGGACAGGAGGGGGCGAGCAGTACTTC.

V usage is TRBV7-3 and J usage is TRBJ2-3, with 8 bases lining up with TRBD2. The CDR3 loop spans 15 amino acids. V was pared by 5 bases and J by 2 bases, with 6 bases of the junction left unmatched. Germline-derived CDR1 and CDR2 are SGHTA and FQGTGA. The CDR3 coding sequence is TGTGCCAGCAGCCTTAGCGGGACCCTCACAGATACGCAGTATTTT. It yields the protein CASSLSGTLTDTQYF.

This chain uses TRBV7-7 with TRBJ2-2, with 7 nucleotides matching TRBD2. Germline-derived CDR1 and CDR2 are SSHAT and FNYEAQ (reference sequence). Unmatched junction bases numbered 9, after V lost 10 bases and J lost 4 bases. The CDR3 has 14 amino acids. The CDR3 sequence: CATASGTATGELFF. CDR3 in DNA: TGTGCCACCGCCAGCGGGACGGCCACCGGGGAGCTGTTTTTT. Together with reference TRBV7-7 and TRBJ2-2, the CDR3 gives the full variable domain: GAGVSQSPRYKVTKRGQDVTLRCDPISSHATLYWYQQALGQGPEFLTYFNYEAQPDKSGLPSDRFSAERPEGSISTLTIQRTEQRDSAMYRCATASGTATGELFFGEGSRLTVL.

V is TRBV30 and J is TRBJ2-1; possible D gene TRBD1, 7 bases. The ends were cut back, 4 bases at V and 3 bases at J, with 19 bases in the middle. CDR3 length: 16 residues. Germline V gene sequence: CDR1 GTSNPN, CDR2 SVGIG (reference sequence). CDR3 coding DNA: TGTGCCTGGATGGACCAGGGGGGAGCGGGCTACAATGAGCAGTTCTTC. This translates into CAWMDQGGAGYNEQFF.

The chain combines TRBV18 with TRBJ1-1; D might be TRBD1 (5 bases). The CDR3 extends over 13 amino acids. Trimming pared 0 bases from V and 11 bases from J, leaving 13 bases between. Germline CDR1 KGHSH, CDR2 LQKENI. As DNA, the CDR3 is TGTGCCAGCTCACCACCTTCCGCAGGGAGGGCTTTCTTT. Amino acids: CASSPPSAGRAFF.

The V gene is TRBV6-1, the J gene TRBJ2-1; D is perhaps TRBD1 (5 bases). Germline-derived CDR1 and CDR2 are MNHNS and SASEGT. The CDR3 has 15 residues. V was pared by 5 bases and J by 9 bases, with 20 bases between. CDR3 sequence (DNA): TGTGCCAGCAGTACCCTCAGGGCTGGGGAAGGTGAGCAGTTCTTC. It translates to CASSTLRAGEGEQFF.

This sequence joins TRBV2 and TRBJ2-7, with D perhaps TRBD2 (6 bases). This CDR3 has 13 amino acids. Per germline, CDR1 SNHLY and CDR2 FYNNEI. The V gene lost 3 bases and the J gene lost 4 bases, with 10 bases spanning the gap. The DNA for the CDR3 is TGTGCCAGCAGTGATTGGGGGGAATACGAGCAGTACTTC. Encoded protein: CASSDWGEYEQYF.

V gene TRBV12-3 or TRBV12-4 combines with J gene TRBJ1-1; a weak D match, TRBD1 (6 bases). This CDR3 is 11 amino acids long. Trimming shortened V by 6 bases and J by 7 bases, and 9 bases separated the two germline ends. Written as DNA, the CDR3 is TGTGCCAGCAGAGACAGGCTTGAAGCTTTCTTT. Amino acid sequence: CASRDRLEAFF.

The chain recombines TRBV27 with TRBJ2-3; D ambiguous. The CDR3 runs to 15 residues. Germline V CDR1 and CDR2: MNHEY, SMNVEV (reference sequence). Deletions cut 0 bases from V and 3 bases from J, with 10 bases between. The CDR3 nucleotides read TGTGCCAGCAGTTTATCGGGTCAGACTACAGATACGCAGTATTTT. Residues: CASSLSGQTTDTQYF.

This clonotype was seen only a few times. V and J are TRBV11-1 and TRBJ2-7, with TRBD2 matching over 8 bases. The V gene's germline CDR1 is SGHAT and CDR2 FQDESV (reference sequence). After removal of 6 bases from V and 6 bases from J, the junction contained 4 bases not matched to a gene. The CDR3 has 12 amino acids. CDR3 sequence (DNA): TGTGCCAGCAGGAACGGGAGGGGCGAGCAGTACTTC. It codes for CASRNGRGEQYF.

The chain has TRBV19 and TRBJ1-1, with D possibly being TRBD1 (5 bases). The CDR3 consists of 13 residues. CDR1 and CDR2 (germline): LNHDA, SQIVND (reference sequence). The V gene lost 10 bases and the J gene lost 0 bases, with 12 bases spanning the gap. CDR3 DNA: TGTGCCACCTCCGGGACGGTGAACACTGAAGCTTTCTTT. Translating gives CATSGTVNTEAFF.

CDR3 region: CSARTDYNEQFF. CDR3 in DNA: TGCAGTGCTAGAACTGACTACAATGAGCAGTTCTTC. V usage is TRBV20-1 and J usage is TRBJ2-1, with D unresolved. CDR3 length: 12 residues. The germline gives CDR1 DFQATT, CDR2 SNEGSKA (reference sequence). V was shortened by 2 bases and J by 3 bases, with 5 bases between the two germline ends.

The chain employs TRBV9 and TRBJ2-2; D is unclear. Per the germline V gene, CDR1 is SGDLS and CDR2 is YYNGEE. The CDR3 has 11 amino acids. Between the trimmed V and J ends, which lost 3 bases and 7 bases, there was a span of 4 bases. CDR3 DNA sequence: TGTGCCAGCAGCGGGGACGGGGAGCTGTTTTTT. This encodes CASSGDGELFF.

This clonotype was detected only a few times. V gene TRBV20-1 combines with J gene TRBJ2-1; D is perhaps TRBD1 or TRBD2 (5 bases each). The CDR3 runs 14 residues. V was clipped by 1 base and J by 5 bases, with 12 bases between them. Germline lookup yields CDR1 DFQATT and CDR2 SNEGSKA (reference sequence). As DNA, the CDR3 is TGCAGTGCTAGAGTATGGGGGACCCACAATGAGCAGTTCTTC. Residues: CSARVWGTHNEQFF.